This T cell receptor (beta chain) emerged from a study of blood T cell repertoires in COVID-19. The overall study: Nucleic acid was either cDNA or gDNA, and it came from T cells, B-cell-depleted T cells, or PBMCs.

TCRdb keeps only in-frame clones here, not all; method: immunoSEQ multiplex PCR. The sample includes more than 85,000 clones, 85% of them seen just once. The CDR3 loop spans 15 amino acids. The trim removed 6 bases at V and 4 bases at J, leaving 9 bases unmatched. The germline V gene has CDR1 MNHEY and CDR2 SVGAGI. This chain links TRBV6-5 with TRBJ2-5; 9 positions match TRBD1. This sequence originates from an older man with acute or convalescent COVID-19. Source material: peripheral blood. The CDR3 spells CASSRNRGRLETQYF. DNA for the CDR3: TGTGCCAGCAGCCGAAACAGGGGGCGCTTAGAGACCCAGTACTTC.